This TCR beta chain was observed in a study of Ad26.COV2.S vaccination and SARS-CoV-2 variants. Treatment noted: roughly 19 received Ad26.COV2.S at low or high dose, single or two shots; 5 received placebo; per-sample allocation not given. Collection of samples fell on day 63 after the first vaccine or placebo injection. An 18-55-year-old adult in Boston served as donor. Worth noting for this clone: The antigen remains unidentified.

Measured with immunoSEQ multiplex PCR; TCRdb has only the in-frame clones, and not every one. This sample has roughly 320,000 clones, with 87% found just once. CDR1 and CDR2 from the germline V gene are SGHNT and YYREEE (reference sequence). The CDR3 loop spans 14 amino acids. V lost 4 bases and J lost 0, with 11 bases in between. Findings and caveats of the study: For non-spike TCRs, breadth in vaccine recipients resembled that in placebo recipients.

The chain recombines TRBV5-4 with TRBJ2-7, with D perhaps TRBD1 (5 bases). The clonotype originates from a person aged 18-60 years who received the Ad26.COV2.S COVID-19 vaccine or a placebo. Sequencing was performed on peripheral blood, taken in a trial of Ad26.COV2.S vaccine versus placebo. DNA for the CDR3: TGTGCCAGCAGCCCCAGGGTCAGCTCCTACGAGCAGTACTTC. This codes for CASSPRVSSYEQYF.